The 9 T cell receptor beta chains below come from one sample, sequenced in a study of cytomegalovirus exposure and HLA in healthy donors. 60 Vbeta and 13 Jbeta primers were used in PCR. Only in-frame clones appear in the TCRdb table, and some are missing; sequencing was by immunoSEQ multiplex PCR. The sample lists roughly 120,000 clones, about 80% occurring once. The sequencing sample was made of PBMCs. The receptors were gathered from a man aged 25 to 40 in good health and CMV-seropositive.

The rearrangement links TRBV7-9 to TRBJ1-1; D uncertain. The ends were cut back, 5 bases at V and 0 bases at J, with 7 bases in the middle. Germline V CDR1 and CDR2: SEHNR, FQNEAQ (reference sequence). This CDR3 region has 13 residues. CDR3 nucleotide sequence: TGTGCCAGCAGCAAAGAGATGAACACTGAAGCTTTCTTT. It codes for CASSKEMNTEAFF.

This clone has a handful of counts. The chain employs TRBV28 and TRBJ2-7; D is uncertain. This CDR3 comprises 16 residues. Germline V gene lookup returns CDR1 MDHEN and CDR2 SYDVKM. Trimming removed 2 bases at V and 3 bases at J, with 17 bases between. The CDR3 DNA follows: TGTGCCAGCAGTTTAGCCAACCATCTGGAGATCTACGAGCAGTACTTC. It yields the protein CASSLANHLEIYEQYF.

The V and J genes are TRBV7-9 and TRBJ2-2; maybe TRBD1 (5 bases). The CDR3 runs 14 residues. Trimming removed 4 bases from V and 3 bases from J, with 9 bases in between. Germline CDR1 reads SEHNR; CDR2 reads FQNEAQ (reference sequence). CDR3 loop: CASSSRQYTGELFF. CDR3 sequence (DNA): TGTGCCAGCAGCTCCCGACAGTACACCGGGGAGCTGTTTTTT. Using reference TRBV7-9 and TRBJ2-2 for the parts outside the CDR3, the full variable domain is DTGVSQNPRHKITKRGQNVTFRCDPISEHNRLYWYRQTLGQGPEFLTYFQNEAQLEKSRLLSDRFSAERPKGSFSTLEIQRTEQGDSAMYLCASSSRQYTGELFFGEGSRLTVL.

V gene TRBV7-9 combines with J gene TRBJ2-5, with TRBD1 matching 11 bases. The junction had 9 bases not matched to a gene; V was cut back by 7 bases and J by 5 bases. The CDR3 runs 15 residues. From germline, CDR1 is SEHNR and CDR2 FQNEAQ (reference sequence). The CDR3 region has the DNA TGTGCCAGCATGATACCGGGACAGGGGGGCGAGACCCAGTACTTC. Its protein is CASMIPGQGGETQYF.

This clone was picked up a small number of times. The rearrangement joins TRBV4-3 to TRBJ1-4, with 10 bases matching TRBD1. This CDR3 comprises 15 residues. The germline CDR1 and CDR2 sequences are LGHNA and YSLEER. V dropped 5 bases and J dropped 8; count of bases not matched to a gene: 8. DNA for the CDR3: TGCGCCAGCAGCGCAACCGGGACAGGGGTCGAAAAACTGTTTTTT. Encoded protein: CASSATGTGVEKLFF.

The genes are TRBV10-1 and TRBJ1-3, with no clear D. Per the germline V gene, CDR1 is WNHNN and CDR2 is SYGVQD (reference sequence). This CDR3 is built from 15 residues. V was clipped by 6 bases and J by 2 bases, with 14 bases between them. The CDR3 is CASSKEGGTGNTIYF. The CDR3, as DNA: TGCGCCAGCAGCAAGGAGGGAGGGACTGGAAACACCATATATTTT.

The chain employs TRBV18 and TRBJ1-4, with 10 bases that match TRBD1. The CDR3 consists of 14 residues. V was pared by 2 bases and J by 8 bases, with 2 bases of the junction left unmatched. Germline CDR1 reads KGHSH; CDR2 reads LQKENI. The chain's CDR3 is CASSPGTGDEKLFF. For the CDR3, the DNA is TGTGCCAGCTCACCAGGGACAGGGGACGAAAAACTGTTTTTT.

The chain uses TRBV25-1 and TRBJ1-5; TRBD1 aligns across 10 bases. With V trimmed by 6 bases and J by 4 bases, 6 bases remained unmatched. The CDR3 loop spans 15 amino acids. The germline CDR1 and CDR2 sequences are MGHDK and SYGVNS. The DNA of the CDR3 is TGTGCCAGCAGCCCAGGGGGACAGGGGAATCAGCCCCAGCATTTT. This codes for CASSPGGQGNQPQHF.

The chain combines TRBV7-3 with TRBJ2-7, with 7 bases aligning to TRBD2. V trimming: 7 bases; J trimming: 10 bases; junction bases outside the gene matches: 10. The germline V gene encodes CDR1 SGHTA and CDR2 FQGTGA. CDR3 length: 12 amino acids. CDR3 DNA sequence: TGTGCCAGCACCCAAGGGGAGGGGCACCAGTACTTC. Amino acid sequence: CASTQGEGHQYF. Variable domain in full (rest from reference TRBV7-3 and TRBJ2-7): GAGVSQTPSNKVTEKGKYVELRCDPISGHTALYWYRQSLGQGPEFLIYFQGTGAADDSGLPNDRFFAVRPEGSVSTLKIQRTERGDSAVYLCASTQGEGHQYFGPGTRLTVT.